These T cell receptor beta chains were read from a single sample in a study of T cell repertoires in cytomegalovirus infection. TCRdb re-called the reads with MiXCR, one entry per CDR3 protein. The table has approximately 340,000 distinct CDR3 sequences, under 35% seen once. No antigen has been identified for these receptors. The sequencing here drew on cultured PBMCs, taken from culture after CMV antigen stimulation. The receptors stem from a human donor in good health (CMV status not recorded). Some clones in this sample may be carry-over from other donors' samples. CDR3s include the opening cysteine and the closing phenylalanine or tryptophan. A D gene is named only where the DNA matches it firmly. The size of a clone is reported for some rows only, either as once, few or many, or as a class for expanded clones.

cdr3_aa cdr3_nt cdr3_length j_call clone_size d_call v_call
CASSVVPADEQFF TGTGCCAGCAGCGTAGTACCCGCGGATGAGCAGTTCTTC 13 TRBJ2-1 . . TRBV9
CASSQEIGFTGPYEQYF TGTGCCAGCAGCCAAGAGATCGGTTTTACGGGGCCCTACGAGCAGTACTTC 17 TRBJ2-7 . . TRBV4-2
CASRQGASDLFF TGTGCCAGCAGACAGGGGGCCAGCGACCTGTTTTTT 12 TRBJ1-4 . TRBD1 TRBV12-3/TRBV12-4
CASSPMGAGGTEAFF TGTGCCAGCAGCCCAATGGGGGCAGGGGGCACTGAAGCTTTCTTT 15 TRBJ1-1 . TRBD1 TRBV7-3
CASSPEGYTEAFF TGTGCCAGCAGCCCGGAAGGGTACACTGAAGCTTTCTTT 13 TRBJ1-1 . . TRBV7-3
CASSFSPVDRDYNEQFF TGTGCCAGCAGTTTCTCTCCTGTAGACAGGGACTACAATGAGCAGTTCTTC 17 TRBJ2-1 few TRBD1 TRBV28
CASNSGASGDNEQFF TGTGCCAGCAACTCAGGGGCTAGCGGTGACAATGAGCAGTTCTTC 15 TRBJ2-1 few . TRBV7-2
CASSPGGRETQYF TGTGCCAGTTCCCCGGGGGGCAGGGAGACCCAGTACTTC 13 TRBJ2-5 few . TRBV7-2
CASSYSSSGVSGANVLTF TGTGCCAGCAGTTACTCGTCTAGCGGTGTCTCTGGGGCCAACGTCCTGACTTTC 18 TRBJ2-6 . TRBD2 TRBV6-5
CASSQGRNLNTEAFF TGCGCCAGCAGCCAAGGGCGAAATTTGAACACTGAAGCTTTCTTT 15 TRBJ1-1 . . TRBV4-1
CASRGTGGYTEAFF TGTGCCAGCAGGGGGACAGGGGGCTACACTGAAGCTTTCTTT 14 TRBJ1-1 . TRBD1 TRBV28
CASSVGTGPGYTIYF TGTGCCAGCAGCGTCGGGACAGGGCCAGGGTACACCATATATTTT 15 TRBJ1-3 . TRBD1 TRBV7-8
CASRSTGHGSYNEQFF TGTGCCAGCAGGTCGACAGGGCATGGCTCCTACAATGAGCAGTTCTTC 16 TRBJ2-1 few TRBD1 TRBV6-5
CASSISGYSNQPQHF TGTGCCAGTAGTATCTCAGGGTATAGCAATCAGCCCCAGCATTTT 15 TRBJ1-5 many . TRBV19
CASSPRSGTGAYEQYF TGTGCCAGCAGCCCTAGGTCGGGGACAGGGGCCTACGAGCAGTACTTC 16 TRBJ2-7 . TRBD1 TRBV7-4
CASINRGSYNSPLHF TGTGCCAGCATAAACAGGGGCTCCTATAATTCACCCCTCCACTTT 15 TRBJ1-6 . TRBD1 TRBV6-6
CASSKREGHDEQFF TGTGCCAGCAGTAAGCGGGAGGGCCACGATGAGCAGTTCTTC 14 TRBJ2-1 . TRBD2 TRBV6-1
CASSLASSRNTGELFF TGTGCCAGCAGCTTAGCCTCGAGTAGAAACACCGGGGAGCTGTTTTTT 16 TRBJ2-2 . . TRBV7-2
CASTLNSAEAFF TGTGCCAGCACCTTAAATTCCGCTGAAGCTTTCTTT 12 TRBJ1-1 . . TRBV12-3/TRBV12-4
CASKRGTSTGELFF TGTGCCAGCAAGAGAGGGACTAGCACCGGGGAGCTGTTTTTT 14 TRBJ2-2 few TRBD2 TRBV7-3
CASIQVGEVNEQFF TGTGCCAGTATACAGGTAGGAGAGGTCAATGAGCAGTTCTTC 14 TRBJ2-1 . . TRBV19
CASSRRVGEQYF TGTGCCAGCAGTCGCAGGGTGGGGGAGCAGTACTTC 12 TRBJ2-7 few . TRBV27